This T cell receptor (beta chain) originates from a study of T-cell memory formation after mild COVID-19. Study background: TCR clusters showed largely donor specificity. Findings and limits, study-wide: Prior to infection, memory already included some responding clones, suggesting cross-reactive memory joined. Clones contracting over day 15 to 85 were CD4/CD8 balanced, with later expanders leaning CD4+.

About this clonotype itself: Its antigen is as yet unknown.

The 5'RACE method, run with constant-segment primers, produced TCR alpha and TCR beta cDNA libraries (carrying sample barcodes and UMIs). TCRdb fed the 5' RACE reads into MiXCR, producing one record per CDR3 protein. This table has under 250,000 distinct CDR3 sequences, around 9.5% appearing once. Germline-derived CDR1 and CDR2 are SGHRS and YFSETQ. The CDR3 is made up of 17 amino acids. Trimming removed 4 bases from V and 3 bases from J, with 20 bases in between. This chain connects TRBV5-1 to TRBJ1-3; D remains unclear. The sequence was obtained from a man aged 18 to 29 who had mild COVID-19 (a few samples of this study predate the infection). Cell type and time point are not known. The sample comprised PBMCs or a T cell subset sorted from them (not recorded which). CDR3 coding DNA: TGCGCCAGCAGCCCGTCTTACAGCGAGCCCGGTGGAAACACCATATATTTT. Amino acids: CASSPSYSEPGGNTIYF.